These T cell receptor beta chains were read from a single sample in a study of radiotherapy plus CTLA-4 blockade in lung cancer. The table came from immunoSEQ multiplex PCR; TCRdb's copy has only in-frame clones and leaves some out. The sample yields tens of thousands of clones, about four fifths seen once. The specimen comprised peripheral blood, sampled from a patient treated with radiotherapy plus ipilimumab. These receptor sequences come from a human donor with non-small cell lung cancer whose response to radiotherapy plus ipilimumab could not be evaluated. Some clones in this sample may be carry-over from other donors' samples. CDR3s include the opening cysteine and the closing phenylalanine or tryptophan. D genes are given only for firm matches. Some rows have no size entry. The others give once, few or many, or a class for an expanded clone.

V gene: TRBV7-3; clone size: NA; D gene: TRBD2; J gene: TRBJ2-5; CDR3 DNA: TGTGCCAGCAGCCGCCAGGGACTAGCGTTGGAGACCCAGTACTTC; CDR3 protein: CASSRQGLALETQYF
V gene: TRBV19; clone size: NA; D gene: TRBD2; J gene: TRBJ2-7; CDR3 DNA: TGTGCCAGCCGAGCCGGGCCTAGCGGCTTCTACGAGCAGTACTTC; CDR3 protein: CASRAGPSGFYEQYF
V gene: TRBV5-1; clone size: NA; D gene: TRBD1; J gene: TRBJ2-1; CDR3 DNA: TGCGCCAGCAGCTTGCTTAGGGGGCCGGACAATGAGCAGTTCTTC; CDR3 protein: CASSLLRGPDNEQFF
V gene: TRBV28; clone size: NA; D gene: NA; J gene: TRBJ1-1; CDR3 DNA: TGTGCCAGCACCCTTAGGGGCAGGCTGCCGATCTTT; CDR3 protein: CASTLRGRLPIF
V gene: TRBV6-5; clone size: NA; D gene: NA; J gene: TRBJ1-5; CDR3 DNA: TGTGCCTCACGGGGAAGGGAGGACAATCAGCCCCAGCATTTT; CDR3 protein: CASRGREDNQPQHF
V gene: TRBV6-1; clone size: NA; D gene: NA; J gene: TRBJ2-5; CDR3 DNA: TGTGCCAGCAACCGACATTACCAAGAGACCCAGTACTTC; CDR3 protein: CASNRHYQETQYF
V gene: TRBV27; clone size: NA; D gene: TRBD2; J gene: TRBJ2-3; CDR3 DNA: TGTGCCAGCAGTCCCAGCGGGGGGGCCTTTCGGGCCCCAGATACGCAGTATTTT; CDR3 protein: CASSPSGGAFRAPDTQYF
V gene: TRBV19; clone size: few; D gene: NA; J gene: TRBJ2-7; CDR3 DNA: TGTGCCAGTAGTGCGGTTGGAGGGGTCTACGAGCAGTACTTC; CDR3 protein: CASSAVGGVYEQYF
V gene: TRBV5-1; clone size: few; D gene: NA; J gene: TRBJ1-5; CDR3 DNA: TGTGCCAGCAGCGCACAGGAAATCAATCAGCCCCAGCATTTT; CDR3 protein: CASSAQEINQPQHF
V gene: TRBV19; clone size: NA; D gene: NA; J gene: TRBJ1-4; CDR3 DNA: TGTGCCGCCAGCTTAGCCGAAAAACTGTTTTTT; CDR3 protein: CAASLAEKLFF
V gene: TRBV18; clone size: NA; D gene: NA; J gene: TRBJ2-5; CDR3 DNA: TGTGCCAGCTCACCATCGCGGGGATGGGAGACCCAGTACTTC; CDR3 protein: CASSPSRGWETQYF
V gene: TRBV27; clone size: NA; D gene: NA; J gene: TRBJ1-1; CDR3 DNA: TGTGCCAGCAGTCCGTCGGGGGTGACTGAAGCTTTCTTT; CDR3 protein: CASSPSGVTEAFF
V gene: TRBV6-5; clone size: NA; D gene: TRBD1; J gene: TRBJ2-7; CDR3 DNA: TGTGCCAGCAGTGCGTTCGGGACAGGGGCCTACGAGCAGTACTTC; CDR3 protein: CASSAFGTGAYEQYF
V gene: TRBV6-6; clone size: NA; D gene: NA; J gene: TRBJ2-5; CDR3 DNA: TGTGCCAGCAGTTACTCGATAGGGGCCCAAGAGACCCAGTACTTC; CDR3 protein: CASSYSIGAQETQYF
V gene: TRBV7-2; clone size: NA; D gene: NA; J gene: TRBJ1-6; CDR3 DNA: TGTGCCAGCAGATGGGGCGGGGATTCACCCCTCCACTTT; CDR3 protein: CASRWGGDSPLHF
V gene: TRBV20-1; clone size: NA; D gene: NA; J gene: TRBJ2-7; CDR3 DNA: TGCAGTGCTAGCGGAGGTTACGAGCAGTACTTC; CDR3 protein: CSASGGYEQYF
V gene: TRBV11-2; clone size: once; D gene: TRBD1; J gene: TRBJ1-5; CDR3 DNA: TGTGCCAGCAGCGTGGACAGGGAGCAGCCCCAGCATTTT; CDR3 protein: CASSVDREQPQHF
V gene: TRBV6-4; clone size: NA; D gene: TRBD2; J gene: TRBJ2-1; CDR3 DNA: TGTGCCAGCAGTGAGTGGACTAGTAGCGGAAATGAGCAGTTCTTC; CDR3 protein: CASSEWTSSGNEQFF
V gene: TRBV6-1; clone size: NA; D gene: NA; J gene: TRBJ1-2; CDR3 DNA: TGTGCCAGCAGCCCCGGGACTGTCTATGGCTACACCTTC; CDR3 protein: CASSPGTVYGYTF
V gene: TRBV6-6; clone size: NA; D gene: NA; J gene: TRBJ2-5; CDR3 DNA: TGTGCCAGCAGCCTAAAGGAGACCCAGTACTTC; CDR3 protein: CASSLKETQYF
V gene: TRBV5-1; clone size: NA; D gene: NA; J gene: TRBJ1-1; CDR3 DNA: TGCGCCAGCAGAGGGGACACGACTGAAGCTTTCTTT; CDR3 protein: CASRGDTTEAFF
V gene: TRBV19; clone size: NA; D gene: TRBD1; J gene: TRBJ1-5; CDR3 DNA: TGTGCCAGTAGTACCCGCCAGGGACAGGGCGGTCAGCCCCAGCATTTT; CDR3 protein: CASSTRQGQGGQPQHF
V gene: TRBV7-6; clone size: NA; D gene: TRBD1; J gene: TRBJ2-4; CDR3 DNA: TGTGCCAGCAGCCGACAGGGGACCCTTGACTTAGCCAAAAACATTCAGTACTTC; CDR3 protein: CASSRQGTLDLAKNIQYF
V gene: TRBV28; clone size: NA; D gene: NA; J gene: TRBJ1-1; CDR3 DNA: TGTGCCAGCAGCCGAGACAGGAACACTGAAGCTTTCTTT; CDR3 protein: CASSRDRNTEAFF
V gene: TRBV2; clone size: NA; D gene: NA; J gene: TRBJ1-5; CDR3 DNA: TGTGCCAGCAGCCTAGGCACTCTCTATAGCAATCAGCCCCAGCATTTT; CDR3 protein: CASSLGTLYSNQPQHF
V gene: TRBV6-5; clone size: NA; D gene: TRBD1; J gene: TRBJ1-2; CDR3 DNA: TGTGCCAGCATCTACAGGGGTGGCTACACCTTC; CDR3 protein: CASIYRGGYTF
V gene: TRBV5-1; clone size: NA; D gene: TRBD1; J gene: TRBJ1-1; CDR3 DNA: TGCGCCAGCAGCGAACAGGGGACTAACACTGAAGCTTTCTTT; CDR3 protein: CASSEQGTNTEAFF
V gene: TRBV18; clone size: NA; D gene: TRBD1; J gene: TRBJ1-5; CDR3 DNA: TGTGCCAGCTCACCAATAACAGGGGGGGGTCAGCCCCAGCATTTT; CDR3 protein: CASSPITGGGQPQHF
V gene: TRBV9; clone size: few; D gene: NA; J gene: TRBJ2-3; CDR3 DNA: TGTGCCAGCAGCGCCTGGGGGGACCGCCTCACAGATACGCAGTATTTT; CDR3 protein: CASSAWGDRLTDTQYF
V gene: TRBV10-2; clone size: NA; D gene: NA; J gene: TRBJ2-7; CDR3 DNA: TGCGCCAGCAGTCTACAGTACGAGCAGTACTTC; CDR3 protein: CASSLQYEQYF
V gene: TRBV7-2; clone size: NA; D gene: NA; J gene: TRBJ1-6; CDR3 DNA: TGTGCCAGCAGCTTAGGGGCAGGCCAGAATTCACCCCTCCACTTT; CDR3 protein: CASSLGAGQNSPLHF
V gene: TRBV7-9; clone size: NA; D gene: NA; J gene: TRBJ2-7; CDR3 DNA: TGTGCCAGCGGGTCGTATACAGTCGGCACCTACGAGCAGTACTTC; CDR3 protein: CASGSYTVGTYEQYF
V gene: TRBV6-1; clone size: NA; D gene: NA; J gene: TRBJ2-7; CDR3 DNA: TGTGCCAGCAGAGGGGCCCCCTACGAGCAGTACTTC; CDR3 protein: CASRGAPYEQYF
V gene: TRBV5-1; clone size: NA; D gene: TRBD1; J gene: TRBJ2-7; CDR3 DNA: TGCGCCAGCAGCTCCAGTGGGACAGTCGAGCAGTACTTC; CDR3 protein: CASSSSGTVEQYF
V gene: TRBV5-8; clone size: NA; D gene: NA; J gene: TRBJ1-3; CDR3 DNA: TGTGCCAGCAGCCAGCCAGGGCTCTCTGGAAACACCATATATTTT; CDR3 protein: CASSQPGLSGNTIYF
V gene: TRBV6-1; clone size: NA; D gene: TRBD1; J gene: TRBJ1-5; CDR3 DNA: TGTGCCAGCCGTACAGGGGCGGGACAGCCCCAGCATTTT; CDR3 protein: CASRTGAGQPQHF
V gene: TRBV6-5; clone size: NA; D gene: TRBD1; J gene: TRBJ2-7; CDR3 DNA: TGTGCCAGCAGTTACTCCGGGACAGGCTTCTACGAGCAGTACTTC; CDR3 protein: CASSYSGTGFYEQYF
V gene: TRBV2; clone size: NA; D gene: NA; J gene: TRBJ1-5; CDR3 DNA: TGTGCCAGCAGTACCTGGGGGGGGTTTAGCAATCAGCCCCAGCATTTT; CDR3 protein: CASSTWGGFSNQPQHF
V gene: TRBV9; clone size: NA; D gene: NA; J gene: TRBJ1-1; CDR3 DNA: TGTGCCAGCAGCGTATGGCGGAACGGGGGGACTGAAGCTTTCTTT; CDR3 protein: CASSVWRNGGTEAFF
V gene: TRBV5-1; clone size: NA; D gene: TRBD1; J gene: TRBJ1-4; CDR3 DNA: TGCGCCAGCAGCTCCGGGACAGGGAATGAAAAACTGTTTTTT; CDR3 protein: CASSSGTGNEKLFF
V gene: TRBV7-6; clone size: NA; D gene: TRBD1; J gene: TRBJ1-4; CDR3 DNA: TGTGCCAGCACCTCTATCTCCGGGACAGGGACTTTAGGTGAAAAACTGTTTTTT; CDR3 protein: CASTSISGTGTLGEKLFF
V gene: TRBV7-2; clone size: NA; D gene: TRBD2; J gene: TRBJ2-7; CDR3 DNA: TGTGCCAGCAGCTTAGGCGGCGGGGGGGGCCCATACGAGCAGTACTTC; CDR3 protein: CASSLGGGGGPYEQYF
V gene: TRBV6-1; clone size: NA; D gene: TRBD2; J gene: TRBJ2-5; CDR3 DNA: TGTGCCAGCAGGGCTAGCGGGGTACAAGAGACCCAGTACTTC; CDR3 protein: CASRASGVQETQYF
V gene: TRBV28; clone size: NA; D gene: TRBD1; J gene: TRBJ2-1; CDR3 DNA: TGTGCCAGCAGTTACTCCGGGACAGGGTCGGATGAGCAGTTCTTC; CDR3 protein: CASSYSGTGSDEQFF
V gene: TRBV4-3; clone size: NA; D gene: NA; J gene: TRBJ2-3; CDR3 DNA: TGCGCCAGCAGCCAAAATGGGGAATATACAGGGTCCACAGATACGCAGTATTTT; CDR3 protein: CASSQNGEYTGSTDTQYF
V gene: TRBV5-1; clone size: NA; D gene: TRBD2; J gene: TRBJ2-1; CDR3 DNA: TGCGCCAGCAGCTTGGAGTGGCGGGGGGGCGGAAATGAGCAGTTCTTC; CDR3 protein: CASSLEWRGGGNEQFF
V gene: TRBV5-1; clone size: NA; D gene: TRBD1; J gene: TRBJ2-7; CDR3 DNA: TGCGCCAGCAGCTTGGACGCAGGGGGCCCCAGCGAGCAGTACTTC; CDR3 protein: CASSLDAGGPSEQYF
V gene: TRBV28; clone size: NA; D gene: NA; J gene: TRBJ2-7; CDR3 DNA: TGTGCCACACTCGGGATCTCCTTCTACGAGCAGTACTTC; CDR3 protein: CATLGISFYEQYF
V gene: TRBV29-1; clone size: few; D gene: NA; J gene: TRBJ2-7; CDR3 DNA: TGCAGCGTTGAAGGAACAGGGACGTACGAGCAGTACTTC; CDR3 protein: CSVEGTGTYEQYF
V gene: TRBV18; clone size: NA; D gene: NA; J gene: TRBJ2-7; CDR3 DNA: TGTGCCAGCTCACCGACTAGGGGCGAGAACGAGCAGTACTTC; CDR3 protein: CASSPTRGENEQYF
V gene: TRBV27; clone size: NA; D gene: TRBD1; J gene: TRBJ2-2; CDR3 DNA: TGTGCCAGTTCCTTTTCGGGACAGAAAACCGGGGAGCTGTTTTTT; CDR3 protein: CASSFSGQKTGELFF
V gene: TRBV28; clone size: NA; D gene: NA; J gene: TRBJ1-5; CDR3 DNA: TGTGCCAGCAGTTTGAGGATCAATCAGCCCCAGCATTTT; CDR3 protein: CASSLRINQPQHF
V gene: TRBV18; clone size: NA; D gene: NA; J gene: TRBJ1-5; CDR3 DNA: TGTGCCAGCTCACCAGTAGGCGGGATAGTAGAGCGCAATCAGCCCCAGCATTTT; CDR3 protein: CASSPVGGIVERNQPQHF
V gene: TRBV25-1; clone size: NA; D gene: TRBD1; J gene: TRBJ1-2; CDR3 DNA: TGTGCCAGCAGTGATCTGGACAGGGGCTATGGCTACACCTTC; CDR3 protein: CASSDLDRGYGYTF